The 19 T cell receptor beta chains reported below all come from one sample, sequenced in a study of identical twins. MiXCR was run by TCRdb on the 5' RACE reads, yielding one entry per CDR3 protein. The data contain 600,000 to 700,000 distinct CDR3 sequences, around 21% of them singletons. The same data also went into a second study, on T cells expressing NK-cell markers.

Input material: PBMCs. These receptors were taken from a woman aged 18-29 years in good health.

This clonotype was found a few times. The V and J genes are TRBV27 and TRBJ2-1, with D unresolved. CDR1 and CDR2 from the germline V gene are MNHEY and SMNVEV (reference sequence). V lost 3 bases, J lost 5 bases, and 11 bases lay in between. There are 14 residues in the CDR3. CDR3 loop: CASSFDWKNNEQFF. The CDR3 bases are TGTGCCAGCAGTTTTGACTGGAAAAACAATGAGCAGTTCTTC.

The rearrangement joins TRBV28 to TRBJ1-1; D might be TRBD1 (5 bases). V was pared by 7 bases and J by 0 bases, with 15 bases between. The CDR3 loop spans 15 amino acids. From germline, CDR1 is MDHEN and CDR2 SYDVKM. The CDR3 region has the DNA TGTGCCAGCATCAGGGCTGACCTTATGAACACTGAAGCTTTCTTT. Residues: CASIRADLMNTEAFF.

This clonotype was counted ten times or more. This sequence joins TRBV29-1 and TRBJ2-1; 10 bases are a match to TRBD1. From germline, CDR1 is SQVTM and CDR2 ANQGSEA. The CDR3 is made up of 14 amino acids. V shed 7 bases, J shed 7 bases, and the junction held 10 bases outside the gene matches. Written as DNA, the CDR3 is TGCAGCGCGCCCGGGACAGGGGTAGTGAATGAGCAGTTCTTC. This codes for CSAPGTGVVNEQFF.

This clonotype was counted at least ten times. This sequence joins TRBV10-3 and TRBJ1-1; D is possibly TRBD1 (6 bases). Germline assignment: CDR1 ENHRY and CDR2 SYGVKD. V lost 6 bases and J 4 bases, leaving 12 bases between the germline ends. This CDR3 contains 13 residues. This CDR3 is CAISGGGGTEAFF. CDR3 sequence (DNA): TGTGCCATCAGCGGGGGGGGCGGCACTGAAGCTTTCTTT.

This clonotype was observed a few times. The rearrangement uses TRBV20-1 and TRBJ1-1, with TRBD1 identical over 7 bases. V gave up 5 bases and J gave up 5 bases; unmatched junction bases: 14. The germline V gene has CDR1 DFQATT and CDR2 SNEGSKA (reference sequence). This CDR3 is built from 15 residues. This CDR3 is CSALVGQAGGTEAFF. The CDR3 coding sequence is TGCAGTGCTCTAGTCGGACAGGCGGGGGGGACTGAAGCTTTCTTT.

To note about this clonotype: A much bigger clone sits one base away, suggesting this may be a read error. V usage is TRBV29-1 and J usage is TRBJ2-7; 7 bases are a match to TRBD2. The length of the CDR3 is 15 residues. CDR1 is SQVTM, CDR2 ANQGSEA, per germline. CDR3 region: CSVELASGLSYELYF. For the CDR3, the DNA is TGCAGCGTTGAACTTGCTAGCGGTTTGTCCTACGAGCTGTACTTC.

The genes are TRBV5-1 and TRBJ2-5; D remains unclear. Deletions cut 0 bases from V and 5 bases from J, with 11 bases between. In germline, CDR1 is SGHRS, CDR2 YFSETQ. This CDR3 comprises 14 residues. In nucleotides, the CDR3 is TGCGCCAGCAGCTTGGAAAGGGTGTCGGAGACCCAGTACTTC. Encoded protein: CASSLERVSETQYF.

This clonotype was seen many times. The CDR3 here is CATSRDSFLAGETQYF. The CDR3, as DNA: TGTGCCACCAGCAGAGATTCTTTCTTGGCCGGGGAGACCCAGTACTTC. The chain couples TRBV15 to TRBJ2-5; no definite D call. V lost 0 bases to trimming and J lost 5 bases, with 16 bases between them. This CDR3 is 16 amino acids long. Looked up from germline, CDR1 is LNHNV and CDR2 is YYDKDF (reference sequence). The whole variable domain, remainder taken from reference TRBV15 and TRBJ2-5, is DAMVIQNPRYQVTQFGKPVTLSCSQTLNHNVMYWYQQKSSQAPKLLFHYYDKDFNNEADTPDNFQSRRPNTSFCFLDIRSPGLGDTAMYLCATSRDSFLAGETQYFGPGTRLLVL.

This clonotype was counted between two and nine times. The V call is TRBV5-6, the J call TRBJ2-2; D possibly corresponds to TRBD2 (5 bases). This CDR3 is 14 amino acids long. Germline values: CDR1 SGHDT, CDR2 YYEEEE. The V and J ends lost 3 bases and 3 bases respectively, with 9 bases between them. This CDR3 reads CASSWRRHTGELFF. The CDR3 DNA reads as TGTGCCAGCAGCTGGAGGCGCCACACCGGGGAGCTGTTTTTT.

The CDR3 protein is CAISEPDRGEAFF. The CDR3 DNA is TGTGCCATCAGTGAGCCCGACAGGGGGGAAGCTTTCTTT. The genes are TRBV10-3 and TRBJ1-1; the match to TRBD1 covers 9 bases. Trimming removed 2 bases from V and 8 bases from J; junction bases left unmatched: 3. The CDR3 has 13 amino acids. Per the germline V gene, CDR1 is ENHRY and CDR2 is SYGVKD.

The chain is built from TRBV7-2 and TRBJ2-3; the D gene could be TRBD1 or TRBD2 (5 bases each). CDR1 and CDR2 (germline): SGHTA, FQGNSA. This CDR3 spans 16 amino acids. V was pared by 1 base and J by 5 bases, with 16 bases between. The chain's CDR3 is CASSLVSGPRIDTQYF. The CDR3 nucleotides are TGTGCCAGCAGCTTAGTTTCGGGACCAAGGATAGATACGCAGTATTTT.

V and J are TRBV9 and TRBJ2-1; D uncertain. Per germline, CDR1 SGDLS and CDR2 YYNGEE. CDR3 length equals 14 residues. V lost 0 bases and J lost 6, with 10 bases in between. In nucleotides, the CDR3 is TGTGCCAGCAGCGTAGGTTCCTCGGGCAATGAGCAGTTCTTC. This encodes CASSVGSSGNEQFF. Full variable domain (outside the CDR3, taken from reference TRBV9 and TRBJ2-1): DSGVTQTPKHLITATGQRVTLRCSPRSGDLSVYWYQQSLDQGLQFLIQYYNGEERAKGNILERFSAQQFPDLHSELNLSSLELGDSALYFCASSVGSSGNEQFFGPGTRLTVL.

CDR3 sequence: CASSFDPWGGETQYF. The DNA for the CDR3 is TGTGCCAGCAGTTTTGACCCTTGGGGTGGCGAGACCCAGTACTTC. This sequence joins TRBV12-3 or TRBV12-4 and TRBJ2-5; D uncertain. V was trimmed by 3 bases and J by 5 bases, leaving 16 bases between them. The CDR3 sequence is 15 residues long.

The V and J genes are TRBV20-1 and TRBJ2-5; 12 positions agree with TRBD2. CDR3 length: 17 amino acids. With V trimmed by 3 bases and J by 0 bases, 8 bases remained unmatched. Per germline, CDR1 DFQATT and CDR2 SNEGSKA (reference sequence). The CDR3 spells CSASRLAGEGHQETQYF. The CDR3 DNA follows: TGCAGTGCTAGTAGACTAGCGGGAGAGGGCCACCAAGAGACCCAGTACTTC.

This rearrangement joins TRBV12-3 or TRBV12-4 to TRBJ2-5, with D tentatively TRBD1 (6 bases). V dropped 7 bases and J dropped 4 bases, with 25 bases sitting between them. The CDR3 is 17 amino acids. The CDR3 spells CASTQWGRGGWGETQYF. The DNA for the CDR3 is TGTGCCAGCACTCAATGGGGCAGGGGTGGATGGGGAGAGACCCAGTACTTC.

V usage is TRBV5-1 and J usage is TRBJ2-7, with D perhaps TRBD1 (6 bases). Germline-derived CDR1 and CDR2 are SGHRS and YFSETQ. The CDR3 has 13 residues. The V end lost 4 bases, the J end lost 5 bases, and 13 bases lay between the germline ends. DNA for the CDR3: TGCGCCAGCAGCCAGCCTCAGGGGCACGAGCAGTACTTC. Its protein product is CASSQPQGHEQYF. The variable domain in full, with the rest retrieved from reference TRBV5-1 and TRBJ2-7, is KAGVTQTPRYLIKTRGQQVTLSCSPISGHRSVSWYQQTPGQGLQFLFEYFSETQRNKGNFPGRFSGRQFSNSRSEMNVSTLELGDSALYLCASSQPQGHEQYFGPGTRLTVT.

This chain uses TRBV2 with TRBJ1-1; D is uncertain. V lost 6 bases and J 6 bases, leaving 5 bases between the germline ends. The CDR3 has 10 amino acids. Germline V gene data show CDR1 as SNHLY and CDR2 as FYNNEI. CDR3 DNA: TGTGCCAGCAGCGACGCTGAAGCTTTCTTT. The encoded protein is CASSDAEAFF.

This clonotype was seen at least ten times. This chain uses TRBV12-3 or TRBV12-4 with TRBJ1-1; no clear D. The V gene lost 4 bases and the J gene lost 1 base, with 13 bases spanning the gap. The CDR3 runs to 15 residues. The CDR3 DNA is TGTGCCAGCAGTTCCGACGACCGGTGGAACACTGAAGCTTTCTTT. It specifies CASSSDDRWNTEAFF.

The V and J genes are TRBV29-1 and TRBJ1-3; D unclear. V was cut by 7 bases and J by 2 bases, with 9 bases left in between. Germline CDR1 is SQVTM and CDR2 is ANQGSEA. The CDR3 covers 12 residues. Written as DNA, the CDR3 is TGCAGCGGGCAGACTCCTGGAAACACCATATATTTT. Translated, it gives CSGQTPGNTIYF.